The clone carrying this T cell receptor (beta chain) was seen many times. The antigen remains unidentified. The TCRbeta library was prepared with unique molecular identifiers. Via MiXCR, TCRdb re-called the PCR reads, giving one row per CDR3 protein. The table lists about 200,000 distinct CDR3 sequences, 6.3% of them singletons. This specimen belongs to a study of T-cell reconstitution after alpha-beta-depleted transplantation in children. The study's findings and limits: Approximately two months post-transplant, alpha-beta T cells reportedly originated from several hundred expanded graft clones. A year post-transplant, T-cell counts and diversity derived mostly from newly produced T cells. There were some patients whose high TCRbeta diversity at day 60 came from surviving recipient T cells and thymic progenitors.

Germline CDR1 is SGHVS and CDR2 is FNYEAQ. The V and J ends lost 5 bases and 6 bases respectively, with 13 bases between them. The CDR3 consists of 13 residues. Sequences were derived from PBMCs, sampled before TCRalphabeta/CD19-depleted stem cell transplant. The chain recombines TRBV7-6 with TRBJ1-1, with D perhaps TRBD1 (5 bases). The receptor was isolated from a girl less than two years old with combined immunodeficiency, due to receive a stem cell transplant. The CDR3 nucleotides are TGTGCCAGCAGCAACGTCCAGGGATCTGAAGCTTTCTTT. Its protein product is CASSNVQGSEAFF. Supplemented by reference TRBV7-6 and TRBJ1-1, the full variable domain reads GAGVSQSPRYKVTKRGQDVALRCDPISGHVSLYWYRQALGQGPEFLTYFNYEAQQDKSGLPNDRFSAERPEGSISTLTIQRTEQRDSAMYRCASSNVQGSEAFFGQGTRLTVV.